This is a list of T cell receptor beta chains from one sample in a study of response to subunit inactivated influenza vaccine. TCRdb itself ran the RT-PCR reads through MiXCR, one entry per CDR3 protein. The sample lists about 540,000 distinct CDR3 sequences, roughly 25% occurring once. This same sample was also part of a study on T cells expressing NK-cell markers.

The sample in question was CD4+ T cells sorted from PBMCs, obtained 11 to 12 days after vaccination. The receptor source for this set is a man over 45 who received an inactivated influenza vaccine. Both conserved end residues are part of each CDR3. A D gene is named only where the DNA matches it firmly. Only part of the rows carry a size: once, few, many, or a class if the clone is expanded.

few	-	TRBV20-1	TRBJ1-4	13	CSIYSATNEKLFF	TGCAGTATCTACAGTGCAACTAATGAAAAACTGTTTTTT
few	TRBD1	TRBV24-1	TRBJ2-4	18	CATSDTTGDGGAKNIQYF	TGTGCCACCAGTGACACGACAGGGGATGGGGGGGCCAAAAACATTCAGTACTTC
-	TRBD1	TRBV10-3	TRBJ1-1	14	CAIRGQGWDTEAFF	TGTGCCATCAGGGGACAGGGTTGGGACACTGAAGCTTTCTTT
-	TRBD2	TRBV24-1	TRBJ2-2	16	CATSDLKRGSTGELFF	TGTGCCACCAGTGATTTGAAGCGGGGGAGCACCGGGGAGCTGTTTTTT
many	TRBD1	TRBV5-1	TRBJ1-2	15	CASSLGQGADYGYTF	TGCGCCAGCAGCTTGGGGCAGGGGGCTGACTATGGCTACACCTTC
few	-	TRBV4-2	TRBJ1-3	13	CASSQGSTDTIYF	TGTGCCAGCAGCCAAGGGAGTACGGACACCATATATTTT
-	TRBD2	TRBV6-5	TRBJ2-7	16	CASSWGLAGGAYEQYF	TGTGCCAGCAGTTGGGGACTAGCGGGGGGGGCCTACGAGCAGTACTTC
-	-	TRBV20-1	TRBJ1-2	12	CSARVNRDGYTF	TGCAGTGCTAGAGTTAACAGGGATGGCTACACCTTC
few	-	TRBV7-9	TRBJ1-1	15	CASSLGLGKDTEAFF	TGTGCCAGCAGCTTAGGTCTGGGGAAGGACACTGAAGCTTTCTTT
-	-	TRBV5-1	TRBJ2-2	16	CASSSSLLLNTGELFF	TGCGCCAGCAGCTCCTCCCTCCTACTAAACACCGGGGAGCTGTTTTTT
few	TRBD2	TRBV7-2	TRBJ2-3	15	CASSLALAGGNTQYF	TGTGCCAGCAGCTTAGCGCTAGCGGGAGGGAATACGCAGTATTTT
-	-	TRBV7-6	TRBJ1-3	15	CASSLALGNGNTIYF	TGTGCCAGCAGCTTAGCGCTCGGGAATGGAAACACCATATATTTT
-	TRBD1	TRBV6-2/TRBV6-3	TRBJ2-7	16	CASSYPTGQGHYEQYF	TGTGCCAGCAGTTACCCTACCGGACAGGGGCACTACGAGCAGTACTTC
-	TRBD2	TRBV6-2/TRBV6-3	TRBJ2-2	18	CASSGTYLAGAYTGELFF	TGTGCCAGCAGTGGAACCTATCTAGCGGGGGCCTACACCGGGGAGCTGTTTTTT
-	TRBD1	TRBV16	TRBJ1-2	18	CATSRASGTGTYNYGYTF	TGTGCCACCAGCCGTGCCTCCGGGACAGGGACTTATAACTATGGCTACACCTTC
-	TRBD2	TRBV5-1	TRBJ2-3	16	CASSVTSGGNTDTQYF	TGCGCCAGCAGCGTGACTAGCGGGGGAAACACAGATACGCAGTATTTT
-	TRBD1	TRBV6-1	TRBJ1-1	15	CASSESVTGGFEAFF	TGTGCCAGCAGTGAATCTGTGACAGGGGGTTTTGAAGCTTTCTTT
-	TRBD2	TRBV24-1	TRBJ2-1	13	CATRLAGDSEQFF	TGTGCCACCAGGCTAGCGGGAGATAGTGAGCAGTTCTTC
few	-	TRBV6-1	TRBJ1-1	15	CASSKSRTDGTEAFF	TGTGCCAGCAGTAAGTCCCGGACAGATGGCACTGAAGCTTTCTTT
-	-	TRBV5-1	TRBJ1-4	14	CASRADRINEKLFF	TGCGCCAGCAGGGCCGACAGGATTAATGAAAAACTGTTTTTT
-	-	TRBV7-9	TRBJ2-4	14	CASSPPDGRNIQYF	TGTGCCAGCAGCCCCCCGGACGGGCGGAACATTCAGTACTTC
once	-	TRBV15	TRBJ2-3	15	CATSRDPGDADTQYF	TGTGCCACCAGCAGAGATCCGGGGGACGCAGATACGCAGTATTTT
few	-	TRBV28	TRBJ2-1	15	CASSLGGTAYNEQFF	TGTGCCAGCAGTTTAGGCGGGACAGCCTACAATGAGCAGTTCTTC
-	TRBD1	TRBV4-1	TRBJ1-4	15	CASSQTGWSGEKLFF	TGCGCCAGCAGCCAGACAGGGTGGTCGGGCGAAAAACTGTTTTTT
-	-	TRBV28	TRBJ2-3	16	CASSHSRPLSTDTQYF	TGTGCCAGCAGCCACTCCAGGCCCCTCAGCACAGATACGCAGTATTTT
-	TRBD2	TRBV7-9	TRBJ2-1	17	CASSFKLAGGLHNEQFF	TGTGCCAGCAGCTTTAAACTAGCGGGAGGGCTACACAATGAGCAGTTCTTC
many	TRBD1	TRBV14	TRBJ2-4	15	CASSQVHGTENIQYF	TGTGCCAGCAGCCAAGTCCACGGGACAGAAAACATTCAGTACTTC
-	-	TRBV20-1	TRBJ2-7	12	CSASRLDYEQYF	TGCAGTGCTAGTCGCCTAGACTACGAGCAGTACTTC
few	-	TRBV5-1	TRBJ2-3	16	CASRAVSGPRTDTQYF	TGCGCCAGCAGGGCAGTCTCGGGTCCGCGCACAGATACGCAGTATTTT
-	TRBD2	TRBV3-1	TRBJ2-5	13	CASSPPGGQTQYF	TGTGCCAGCAGCCCGCCGGGAGGGCAGACCCAGTACTTC
-	-	TRBV28	TRBJ2-7	14	CASSSLAPSYEQYF	TGTGCCAGCAGTTCTTTGGCCCCCTCCTACGAGCAGTACTTC
-	-	TRBV4-1	TRBJ2-1	16	CASSLLPSASGNELFF	TGCGCCAGCAGCCTCCTACCGAGCGCTTCCGGGAACGAGTTGTTCTTC
-	TRBD2	TRBV3-1	TRBJ2-1	16	CASSQGLAGRTNEQFF	TGTGCCAGCAGCCAGGGACTAGCGGGACGTACCAATGAGCAGTTCTTC
few	TRBD1	TRBV19	TRBJ2-3	14	CASRRQGAPDTQYF	TGTGCCAGTAGAAGACAGGGGGCCCCAGATACGCAGTATTTT
-	-	TRBV6-2/TRBV6-3	TRBJ2-3	18	CASSSPVVRLTTRDTQYF	TGTGCCAGCAGCTCACCAGTGGTTCGCCTAACTACTAGGGATACGCAGTATTTT
-	-	TRBV7-6	TRBJ2-7	15	CASSLVGSNSYEQYF	TGTGCCAGCAGCTTAGTAGGATCGAACTCCTACGAGCAGTACTTC
-	TRBD2	TRBV20-1	TRBJ2-5	16	CSAPGLAGVRQETQYF	TGCAGTGCTCCCGGGCTAGCGGGGGTTAGGCAAGAGACCCAGTACTTC
-	-	TRBV7-2	TRBJ1-6	16	CASSRPGTWANSPLHF	TGTGCCAGCAGCAGGCCGGGGACCTGGGCAAATTCACCCCTCCACTTT
few	-	TRBV4-3	TRBJ2-7	13	CASSQETTYEQYF	TGCGCCAGCAGCCAAGAGACTACTTACGAGCAGTACTTC
few	-	TRBV14	TRBJ2-5	16	CASSRGGKPHQETQYF	TGTGCCAGCAGCCGCGGGGGCAAACCTCACCAAGAGACCCAGTACTTC
few	-	TRBV20-1	TRBJ1-5	12	CSVWQGDQPQHF	TGCAGTGTATGGCAGGGAGATCAGCCCCAGCATTTT